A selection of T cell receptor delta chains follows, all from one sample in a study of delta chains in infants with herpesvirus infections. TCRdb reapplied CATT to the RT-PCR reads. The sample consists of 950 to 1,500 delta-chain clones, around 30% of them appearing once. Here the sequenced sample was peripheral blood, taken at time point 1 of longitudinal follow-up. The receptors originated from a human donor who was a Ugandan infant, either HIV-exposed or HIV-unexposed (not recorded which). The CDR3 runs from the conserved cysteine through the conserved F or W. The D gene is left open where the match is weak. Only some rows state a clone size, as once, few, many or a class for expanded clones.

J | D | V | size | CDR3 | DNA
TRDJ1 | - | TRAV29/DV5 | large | CAASAREYNPGDTDKLIF | TGTGCAGCAAGCGCAAGGGAGTATAACCCGGGGGACACCGATAAACTCATCTTT
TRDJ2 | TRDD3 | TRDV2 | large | CACDTLGDTTAQLFF | TGTGCCTGTGACACCCTGGGGGATACTACAGCACAACTCTTCTTT
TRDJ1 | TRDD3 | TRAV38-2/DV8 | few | CAFMKRNHWGIRFTDKLIF | TGTGCTTTCATGAAGCGGAACCACTGGGGGATACGCTTCACCGATAAACTCATCTTT
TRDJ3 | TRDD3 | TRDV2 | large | CACDTGGYRSWDTRQMFF | TGTGCCTGTGACACCGGGGGATATCGGAGCTGGGACACCCGACAGATGTTTTTC
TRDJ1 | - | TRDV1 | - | CALGEHPRRLARRRYADKLIF | TGTGCTCTTGGGGAACACCCACGGCGGCTGGCCCGGAGGAGGTACGCCGATAAACTCATCTTT
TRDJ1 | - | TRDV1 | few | CALGERLVPYTDKLIF | TGTGCTCTTGGGGAACGTTTGGTACCGTACACCGATAAACTCATCTTT
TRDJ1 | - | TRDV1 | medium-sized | CALGELGGLKLIF | TGTGCTCTTGGGGAGCTCGGGGGACTGAAACTCATCTTT
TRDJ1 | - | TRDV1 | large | CALGELGRLVNTDKLIF | TGTGCTCTTGGGGAACTAGGACGCCTTGTCAACACCGATAAACTCATCTTT
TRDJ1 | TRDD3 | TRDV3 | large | CAFGHPTSQGLLGDRPHTDKLIF | TGTGCCTTTGGCCACCCGACGTCCCAAGGACTACTGGGGGATCGCCCCCACACCGATAAACTCATCTTT
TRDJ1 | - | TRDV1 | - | CALGELAVLNTDKLIF | TGTGCTCTTGGGGAACTAGCTGTCCTAAACACCGATAAACTCATCTTT
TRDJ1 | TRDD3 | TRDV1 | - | CALGEPDYQRDWGIRGSTDKLIF | TGTGCTCTTGGGGAACCCGACTACCAGAGGGACTGGGGGATACGGGGGTCCACCGATAAACTCATCTTT
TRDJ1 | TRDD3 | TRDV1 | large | CALGESSDSYWGIGDKLIF | TGTGCTCTTGGGGAATCTTCCGATTCGTACTGGGGGATAGGCGATAAACTCATCTTT
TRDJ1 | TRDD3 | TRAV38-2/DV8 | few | CAYRSALVGDTRRDYADKLIF | TGTGCTTATAGGAGCGCGTTAGTGGGGGATACGCGCCGGGATTACGCCGATAAACTCATCTTT
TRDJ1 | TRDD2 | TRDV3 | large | CASGLPTMRGTDKLIF | TGTGCCTCAGGCCTTCCTACGATGCGGGGCACCGATAAACTCATCTTT
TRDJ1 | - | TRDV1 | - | CALGAPPPGGAYSYTDKLIF | TGTGCTCTTGGGGCCCCCCCGCCGGGGGGAGCTTATAGTTACACCGATAAACTCATCTTT
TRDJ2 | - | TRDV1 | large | CALGETPAGSGDADALTAQLFF | TGTGCTCTTGGGGAAACCCCCGCAGGTTCTGGGGATGCTGACGCTTTGACAGCACAACTCTTCTTT
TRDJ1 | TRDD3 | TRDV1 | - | CALGDFSYRHSTGGYEVDKLIF | TGTGCTCTTGGGGACTTTTCCTACCGCCATTCTACTGGGGGATACGAGGTCGATAAACTCATCTTT
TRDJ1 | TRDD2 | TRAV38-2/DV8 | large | CAYRSFFRPSYAYTDKLIF | TGTGCTTATAGGAGCTTTTTTAGGCCTTCCTACGCATACACCGATAAACTCATCTTT
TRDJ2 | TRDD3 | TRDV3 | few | CASTNSYRVLGDPPTAQLFF | TGTGCCTCCACCAATTCCTACCGCGTACTGGGGGACCCTCCTACAGCACAACTCTTCTTT
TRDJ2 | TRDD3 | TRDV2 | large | CACDTVGDKAQLFF | TGTGCCTGTGACACGGTTGGGGATAAAGCACAACTCTTCTTT
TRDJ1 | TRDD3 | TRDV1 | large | CALGASPSYYSYWGILDDKLIF | TGTGCTCTTGGGGCGTCCCCCTCCTACTATTCGTACTGGGGGATACTAGACGATAAACTCATCTTT
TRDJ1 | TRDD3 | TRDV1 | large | CALGGLGDTGYTDKLIF | TGTGCTCTTGGGGGGCTGGGGGATACAGGGTACACCGATAAACTCATCTTT
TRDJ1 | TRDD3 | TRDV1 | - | CALGSPPRVTGGLTDKLIF | TGTGCTCTTGGGAGCCCCCCCCGCGTTACTGGGGGACTCACCGATAAACTCATCTTT
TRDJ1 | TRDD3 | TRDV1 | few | CALGDLHWGSYTDKLIF | TGTGCTCTTGGGGATCTACACTGGGGGAGTTACACCGATAAACTCATCTTT
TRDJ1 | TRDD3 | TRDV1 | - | CALGDYVKQLGDKATDKLIF | TGTGCTCTTGGGGACTACGTGAAACAACTGGGGGATAAAGCGACCGATAAACTCATCTTT
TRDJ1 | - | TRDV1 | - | CALGELRGRTPDKLIF | TGTGCTCTTGGGGAACTTCGGGGCCGTACGCCCGATAAACTCATCTTT
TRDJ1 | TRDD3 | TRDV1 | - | CALGNWGDTDKLIF | TGTGCTCTTGGGAACTGGGGAGACACCGATAAACTCATCTTT
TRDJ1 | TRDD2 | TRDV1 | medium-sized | CALGENPNFLLSGGDKLIF | TGTGCTCTTGGGGAAAACCCCAACTTCCTACTCTCAGGGGGGGATAAACTCATCTTT
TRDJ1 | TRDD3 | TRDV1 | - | CALGEQGLPIGGYNTDKLIF | TGTGCTCTTGGGGAACAGGGCCTTCCTATTGGGGGATACAACACCGATAAACTCATCTTT
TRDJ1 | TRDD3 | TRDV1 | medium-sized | CALGELTLWGICELIF | TGTGCTCTTGGGGAACTAACCTTGTGGGGGATATGTGAACTCATCTTT
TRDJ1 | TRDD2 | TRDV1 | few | CALGERRPSYWDKLIF | TGTGCTCTTGGGGAACGACGGCCTTCCTACTGGGATAAACTCATCTTT
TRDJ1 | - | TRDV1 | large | CALGDPGLPTLGGITRTDKLIF | TGTGCTCTTGGGGACCCGGGTCTTCCTACACTGGGGGGAATTACAAGAACCGATAAACTCATCTTT
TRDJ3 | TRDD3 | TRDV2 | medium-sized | CACDHHTGGFSWDTRQMFF | TGTGCCTGTGACCACCATACTGGGGGTTTCTCCTGGGACACCCGACAGATGTTTTTC
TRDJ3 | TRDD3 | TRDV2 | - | CACDTVLGDIWDTRQMFF | TGTGCCTGTGACACCGTACTGGGGGATATTTGGGACACCCGACAGATGTTTTTC
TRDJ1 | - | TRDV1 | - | CALGDWESRGRTPKLIF | TGTGCTCTTGGGGACTGGGAGAGTCGGGGGAGGACTCCTAAACTCATCTTT
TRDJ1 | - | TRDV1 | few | CALGELPRLGPYTDKLIF | TGTGCTCTTGGGGAACTTCCCCGTCTGGGCCCTTACACCGATAAACTCATCTTT
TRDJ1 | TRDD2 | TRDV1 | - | CALGEPHIPTPVFFLPTGKYTDKLIF | TGTGCTCTTGGGGAACCGCATATTCCTACCCCTGTCTTTTTTCTTCCTACTGGGAAGTACACCGATAAACTCATCTTT
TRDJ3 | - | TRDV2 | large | CACDTLSSWDTRQMFF | TGTGCCTGTGACACCCTGAGCTCCTGGGACACCCGACAGATGTTTTTC
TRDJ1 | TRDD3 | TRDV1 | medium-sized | CALGNGGGYTDKLIF | TGTGCTCTTGGGAACGGGGGGGGATACACCGATAAACTCATCTTT
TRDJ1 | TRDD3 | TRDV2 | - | CACRLKEERCGGYAKYTDKLIF | TGTGCCTGTCGATTAAAGGAGGAGCGCTGTGGGGGATACGCTAAGTACACCGATAAACTCATCTTT
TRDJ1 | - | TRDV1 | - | CALGEYPLSMPELGYTDKIIF | TGTGCTCTTGGGGAATACCCCTTGAGTATGCCCGAACTGGGTTACACCGATAAAATCATCTTT
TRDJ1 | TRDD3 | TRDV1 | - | CALGEPYPPFGGYPNTDKLIF | TGTGCTCTTGGGGAACCATACCCCCCTTTTGGGGGATACCCGAACACCGATAAACTCATCTTT
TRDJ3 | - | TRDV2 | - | CACDTGGIRHSWDTRQMFF | TGTGCCTGTGACACCGGAGGGATTCGCCACTCCTGGGACACCCGACAGATGTTTTTC
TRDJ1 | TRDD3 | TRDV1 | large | CALGELSGTGEYTDKLIF | TGTGCTCTTGGGGAACTTAGCGGTACTGGGGAGTACACCGATAAACTCATCTTT
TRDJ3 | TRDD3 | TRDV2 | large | CACDTVLGDTGQSWDTRQMFF | TGTGCCTGTGACACCGTCCTGGGGGATACTGGTCAGTCCTGGGACACCCGACAGATGTTTTTC
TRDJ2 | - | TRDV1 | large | CALGEPESKAFWGLALTAQLFF | TGTGCTCTTGGGGAACCTGAATCGAAGGCCTTCTGGGGTCTAGCTTTGACAGCACAACTCTTCTTT
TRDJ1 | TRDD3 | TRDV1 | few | CALGELRHYWGTAYTDKLIF | TGTGCTCTTGGGGAACTTAGGCACTACTGGGGGACGGCGTACACCGATAAACTCATCTTT
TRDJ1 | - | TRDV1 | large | CALGELRRALYTDKLIF | TGTGCTCTTGGGGAACTAAGGAGGGCCCTGTACACCGATAAACTCATCTTT
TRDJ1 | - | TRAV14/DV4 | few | CAMREGREPDTDKLIF | TGTGCAATGAGAGAGGGCCGGGAACCCGACACCGATAAACTCATCTTT
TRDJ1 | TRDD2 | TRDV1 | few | CALGDPSFLLRDRYTDKLIF | TGTGCTCTTGGGGATCCGTCCTTCCTACTGCGGGATCGGTACACCGATAAACTCATCTTT
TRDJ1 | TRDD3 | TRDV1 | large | CALGVTYVPYWGIRPTDKLIF | TGTGCTCTTGGGGTCACCTACGTCCCGTACTGGGGGATACGCCCGACCGATAAACTCATCTTT
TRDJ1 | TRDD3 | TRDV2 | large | CACDTRGDSGKLIF | TGTGCCTGTGACACCCGGGGGGATAGTGGGAAACTCATCTTT
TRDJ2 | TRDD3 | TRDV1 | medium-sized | CALGEGGQAWGIRAAQLFF | TGTGCTCTTGGGGAAGGTGGCCAGGCTTGGGGGATAAGGGCAGCACAACTCTTCTTT
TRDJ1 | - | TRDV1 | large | CALGELDSYVGLQATDKLIF | TGTGCTCTTGGGGAACTTGACTCCTACGTGGGGCTACAAGCGACCGATAAACTCATCTTT
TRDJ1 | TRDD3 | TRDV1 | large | CALGEPIRYFRTGGYRSTTDKLIF | TGTGCTCTTGGGGAACCCATCCGTTATTTTCGTACTGGGGGATATAGGTCTACCACCGATAAACTCATCTTT
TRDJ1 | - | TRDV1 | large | CALGFVRSHTDKLIF | TGTGCTCTTGGGTTTGTACGAAGCCACACCGATAAACTCATCTTT